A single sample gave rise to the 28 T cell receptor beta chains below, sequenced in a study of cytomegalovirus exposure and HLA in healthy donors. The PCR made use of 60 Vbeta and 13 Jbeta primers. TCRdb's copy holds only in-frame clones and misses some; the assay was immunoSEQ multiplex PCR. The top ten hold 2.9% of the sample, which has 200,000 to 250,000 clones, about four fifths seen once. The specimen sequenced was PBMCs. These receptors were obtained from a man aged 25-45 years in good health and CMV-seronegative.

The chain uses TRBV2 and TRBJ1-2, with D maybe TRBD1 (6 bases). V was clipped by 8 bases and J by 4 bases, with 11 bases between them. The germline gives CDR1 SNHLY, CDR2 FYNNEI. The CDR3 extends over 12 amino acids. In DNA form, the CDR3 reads TGTGCCAGCGACAGGCCGGTCTATGGCTACACCTTC. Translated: CASDRPVYGYTF.

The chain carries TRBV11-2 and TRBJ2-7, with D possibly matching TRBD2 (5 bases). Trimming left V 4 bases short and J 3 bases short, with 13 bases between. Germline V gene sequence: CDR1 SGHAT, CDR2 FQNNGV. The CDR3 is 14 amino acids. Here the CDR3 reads CASSSLRGDYEQYF. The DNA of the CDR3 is TGTGCCAGCAGCTCCCTCCGGGGTGACTACGAGCAGTACTTC.

Written as DNA, the CDR3 is TGTGCCAGCAGACAAATCTCGGCTAGCACATTCTACGAGCAGTACTTC. This sequence encodes CASRQISASTFYEQYF. The chain carries TRBV28 and TRBJ2-7; a weak D match, TRBD2 (5 bases). Germline lookup yields CDR1 MDHEN and CDR2 SYDVKM. V lost 6 bases and J 3 bases, leaving 21 bases between the germline ends. The CDR3 spans 16 residues. Based on the CDR3 plus reference TRBV28 and TRBJ2-7, the full variable domain is DVKVTQSSRYLVKRTGEKVFLECVQDMDHENMFWYRQDPGLGLRLIYFSYDVKMKEKGDIPEGYSVSREKKERFSLILESASTNQTSMYLCASRQISASTFYEQYFGPGTRLTVT.

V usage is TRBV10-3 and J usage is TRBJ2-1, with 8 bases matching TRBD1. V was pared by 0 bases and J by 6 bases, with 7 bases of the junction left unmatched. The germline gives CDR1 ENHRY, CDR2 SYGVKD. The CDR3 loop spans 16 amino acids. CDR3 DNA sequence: TGTGCCATCAGTGAGTCCCAGGGGGCGATCGGCAATGAGCAGTTCTTC. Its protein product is CAISESQGAIGNEQFF.

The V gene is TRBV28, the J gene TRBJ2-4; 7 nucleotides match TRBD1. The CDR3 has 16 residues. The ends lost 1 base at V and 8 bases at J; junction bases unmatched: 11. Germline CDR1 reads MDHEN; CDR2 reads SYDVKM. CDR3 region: CASSLLEQGKSYIQYF. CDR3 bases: TGTGCCAGCAGTTTATTGGAACAGGGGAAGAGTTACATTCAGTACTTC.

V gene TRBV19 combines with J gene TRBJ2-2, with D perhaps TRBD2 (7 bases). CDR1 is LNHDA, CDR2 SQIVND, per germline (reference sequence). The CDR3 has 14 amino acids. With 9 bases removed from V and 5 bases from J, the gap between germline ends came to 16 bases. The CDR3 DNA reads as TGTGCCAGCTGGGGGGGGGCTGGTACCGGGGAGCTGTTTTTT. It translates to CASWGGAGTGELFF.

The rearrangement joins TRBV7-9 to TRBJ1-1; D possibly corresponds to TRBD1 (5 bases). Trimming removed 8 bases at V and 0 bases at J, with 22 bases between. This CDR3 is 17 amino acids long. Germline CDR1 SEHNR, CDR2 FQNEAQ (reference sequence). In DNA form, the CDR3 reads TGTGCCAGCGGCCCTGGGAGGGGTAGGGGTATGAACACTGAAGCTTTCTTT. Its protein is CASGPGRGRGMNTEAFF.

The CDR3 DNA is TGTGCCAGCAGTGATAAGATGGCGGGGGGGCAACAGAATGAGCAGTTCTTC. Its translation is CASSDKMAGGQQNEQFF. The chain is built from TRBV6-1 and TRBJ2-1, with 9 bases that match TRBD2. This CDR3 contains 17 residues. The junction had 13 bases not matched to a gene; V was cut back by 3 bases and J by 7 bases. From germline, CDR1 is MNHNS and CDR2 SASEGT.

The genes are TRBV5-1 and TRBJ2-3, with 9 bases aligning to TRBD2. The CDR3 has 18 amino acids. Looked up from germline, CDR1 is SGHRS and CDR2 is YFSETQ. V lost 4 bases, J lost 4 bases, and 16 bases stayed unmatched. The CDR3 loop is CASSARSASGALADTQYF. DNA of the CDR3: TGCGCCAGCAGCGCGCGGTCGGCTAGCGGGGCCTTGGCAGATACGCAGTATTTT.

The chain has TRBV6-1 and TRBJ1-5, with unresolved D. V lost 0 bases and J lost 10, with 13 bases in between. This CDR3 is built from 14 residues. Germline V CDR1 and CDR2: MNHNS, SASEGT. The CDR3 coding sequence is TGTGCCAGCAGTGAAGCAGGGAGCCCCCGACCCCAGCATTTT. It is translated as CASSEAGSPRPQHF.

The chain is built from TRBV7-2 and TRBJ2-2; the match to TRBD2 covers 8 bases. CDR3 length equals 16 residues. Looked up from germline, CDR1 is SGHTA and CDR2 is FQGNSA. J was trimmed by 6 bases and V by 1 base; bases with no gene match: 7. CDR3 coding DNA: TGTGCCAGCAGCTTAGAAGGCGGGGGGCCTTCCGGGGAGCTGTTTTTT. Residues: CASSLEGGGPSGELFF.

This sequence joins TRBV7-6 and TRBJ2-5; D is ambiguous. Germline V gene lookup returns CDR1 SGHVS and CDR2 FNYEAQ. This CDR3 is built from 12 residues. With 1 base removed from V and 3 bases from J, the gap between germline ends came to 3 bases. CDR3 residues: CASSLGEETQYF. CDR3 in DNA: TGTGCCAGCAGCTTAGGAGAAGAGACCCAGTACTTC.

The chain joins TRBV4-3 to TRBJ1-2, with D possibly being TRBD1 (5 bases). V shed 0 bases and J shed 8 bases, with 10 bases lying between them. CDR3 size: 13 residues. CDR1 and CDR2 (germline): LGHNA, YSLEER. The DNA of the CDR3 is TGCGCCAGCAGCCAAGATAGGGACTCGGGCTACACCTTC. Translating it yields CASSQDRDSGYTF.

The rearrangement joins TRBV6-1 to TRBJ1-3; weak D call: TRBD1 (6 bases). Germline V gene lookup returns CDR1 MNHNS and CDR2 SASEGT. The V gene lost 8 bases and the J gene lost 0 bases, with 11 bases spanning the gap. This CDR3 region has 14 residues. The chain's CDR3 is CASGGGHSGNTIYF. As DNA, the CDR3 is TGTGCCAGCGGCGGGGGACACTCTGGAAACACCATATATTTT.

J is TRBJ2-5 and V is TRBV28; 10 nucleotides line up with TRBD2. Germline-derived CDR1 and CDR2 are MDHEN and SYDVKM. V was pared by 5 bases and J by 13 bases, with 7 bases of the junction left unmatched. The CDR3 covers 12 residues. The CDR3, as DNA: TGTGCCAGCAGTAAACTTCTAGCGGGGGCGTACTTC. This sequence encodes CASSKLLAGAYF.

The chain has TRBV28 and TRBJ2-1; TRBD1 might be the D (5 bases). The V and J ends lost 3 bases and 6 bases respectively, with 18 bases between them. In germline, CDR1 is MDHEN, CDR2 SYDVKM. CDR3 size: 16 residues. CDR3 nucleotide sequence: TGTGCCAGCAGTTTGCAGGGTTTGGACCTCCCCAATGAGCAGTTCTTC. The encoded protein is CASSLQGLDLPNEQFF.

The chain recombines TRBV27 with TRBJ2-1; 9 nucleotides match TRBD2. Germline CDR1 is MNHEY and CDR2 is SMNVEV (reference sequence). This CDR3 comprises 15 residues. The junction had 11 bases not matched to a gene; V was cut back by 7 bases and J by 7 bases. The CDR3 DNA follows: TGTGCCAGCACTATCGCAGGGGCGGGAGGGAATGAGCAGTTCTTC. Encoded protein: CASTIAGAGGNEQFF.

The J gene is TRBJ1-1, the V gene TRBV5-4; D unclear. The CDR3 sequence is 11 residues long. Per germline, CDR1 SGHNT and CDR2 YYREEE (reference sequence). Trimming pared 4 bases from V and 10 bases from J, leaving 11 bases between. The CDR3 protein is CASSSGLIAFF. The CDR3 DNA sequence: TGTGCCAGCAGCAGCGGACTCATAGCTTTCTTT.

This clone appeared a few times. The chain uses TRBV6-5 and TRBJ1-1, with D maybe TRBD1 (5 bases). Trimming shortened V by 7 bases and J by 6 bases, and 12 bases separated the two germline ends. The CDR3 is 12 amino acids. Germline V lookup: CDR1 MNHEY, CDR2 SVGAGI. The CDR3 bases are TGTGCCAGCATAGGGGCTTTGGCTGAAGCTTTCTTT. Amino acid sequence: CASIGALAEAFF.

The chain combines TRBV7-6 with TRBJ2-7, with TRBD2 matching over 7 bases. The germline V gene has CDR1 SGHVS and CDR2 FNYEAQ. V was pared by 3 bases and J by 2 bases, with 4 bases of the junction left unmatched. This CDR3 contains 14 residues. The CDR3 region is CASSFFAGAYEQYF. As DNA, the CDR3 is TGTGCCAGCAGCTTTTTTGCGGGGGCCTACGAGCAGTACTTC.

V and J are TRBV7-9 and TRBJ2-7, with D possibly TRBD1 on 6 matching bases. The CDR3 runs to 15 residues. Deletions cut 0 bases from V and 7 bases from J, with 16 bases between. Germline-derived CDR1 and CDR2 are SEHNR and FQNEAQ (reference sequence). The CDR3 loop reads CASSLAQGKLGEQYF. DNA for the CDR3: TGTGCCAGCAGCTTAGCACAGGGCAAACTAGGAGAGCAGTACTTC.

CDR3 protein: CASSSFGETYEQYF. CDR3 sequence (DNA): TGCGCCAGCAGTTCCTTCGGGGAAACCTACGAGCAGTACTTC. The chain is built from TRBV5-1 and TRBJ2-7; D might be TRBD2 (5 bases). V was pared by 5 bases and J by 2 bases, with 14 bases between. The CDR3 is 14 residues long. Germline V gene lookup returns CDR1 SGHRS and CDR2 YFSETQ. Combining the CDR3 with reference TRBV5-1 and TRBJ2-7 gives the whole variable domain KAGVTQTPRYLIKTRGQQVTLSCSPISGHRSVSWYQQTPGQGLQFLFEYFSETQRNKGNFPGRFSGRQFSNSRSEMNVSTLELGDSALYLCASSSFGETYEQYFGPGTRLTVT.

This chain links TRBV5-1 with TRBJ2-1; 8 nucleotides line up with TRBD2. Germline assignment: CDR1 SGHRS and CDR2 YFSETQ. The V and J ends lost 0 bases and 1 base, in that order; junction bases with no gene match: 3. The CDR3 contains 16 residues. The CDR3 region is CASSLVAGPSYNEQFF. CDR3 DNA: TGCGCCAGCAGCTTGGTAGCGGGGCCTTCCTACAATGAGCAGTTCTTC.

CDR3 residues: CASSPGQGIGWDTQYF. CDR3 DNA sequence: TGTGCCAGCAGTCCGGGACAGGGGATCGGGTGGGATACGCAGTATTTT. V is TRBV27 and J is TRBJ2-3; 10 bases fit TRBD1. The V and J ends lost 5 bases and 6 bases, in that order; junction bases with no gene match: 11. Germline CDR1 reads MNHEY; CDR2 reads SMNVEV (reference sequence). This CDR3 contains 16 residues.

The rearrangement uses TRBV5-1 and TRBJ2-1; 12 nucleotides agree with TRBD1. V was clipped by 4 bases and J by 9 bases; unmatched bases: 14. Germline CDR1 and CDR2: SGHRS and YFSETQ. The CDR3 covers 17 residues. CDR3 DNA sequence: TGCGCCAGCAGCACACGCCCGGGACAGGGGGCGATCGGTGAGCAGTTCTTC. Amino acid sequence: CASSTRPGQGAIGEQFF.

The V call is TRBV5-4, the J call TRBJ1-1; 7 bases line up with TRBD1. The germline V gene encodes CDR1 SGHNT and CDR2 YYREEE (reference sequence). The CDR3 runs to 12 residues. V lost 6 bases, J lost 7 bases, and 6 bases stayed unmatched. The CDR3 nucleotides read TGTGCCAGCACCCTACAGGGGAATGAAGCTTTCTTT. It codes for CASTLQGNEAFF.

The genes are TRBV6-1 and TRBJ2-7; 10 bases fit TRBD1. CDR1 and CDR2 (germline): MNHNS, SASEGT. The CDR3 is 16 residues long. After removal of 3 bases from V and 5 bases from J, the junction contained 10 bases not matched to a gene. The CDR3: CASSEEFRDRGDEQYF. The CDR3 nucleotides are TGTGCCAGCAGTGAGGAGTTCCGGGACAGGGGAGACGAGCAGTACTTC.

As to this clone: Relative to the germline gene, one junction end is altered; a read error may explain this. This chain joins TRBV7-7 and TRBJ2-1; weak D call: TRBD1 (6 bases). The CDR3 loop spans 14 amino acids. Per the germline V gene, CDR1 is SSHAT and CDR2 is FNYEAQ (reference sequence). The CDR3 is CASSRDIRGSEQFF. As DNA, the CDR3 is TGTGCTAGCAGCCGGGACATCCGAGGGTCGGAGCAGTTCTTC.